This TCR beta chain was recovered during a study of shared clonotypes between healthy human individuals. Study context: The donor group consisted of two women and three men, aged 18 to 49.

TCRdb's table, derived via immunoSEQ multiplex PCR, lists solely in-frame clones and lacks some. The profile shows about 530,000 clones, about 79% of them singletons. Findings of the study overall: Sequencing depth was expected to influence donor clonotype sharing.

The CDR3 has 14 residues. The ends lost 4 bases at V and 5 bases at J; junction bases unmatched: 8. In germline, CDR1 is SGHTA, CDR2 FQGNSA. Turning to this clone: Its antigen is not identified.

This sequence originates from a woman in her thirties or forties in good health. Some clones in this sample may be carry-over from other donors' samples. Sequenced: PBMCs. This rearrangement joins TRBV7-2 to TRBJ2-7; 7 bases map to TRBD1. As DNA, the CDR3 is TGTGCCAGCAGCTCGGACAGGTTTACCAACGAGCAGTACTTC. This gives the protein CASSSDRFTNEQYF. Looking up the rest from reference TRBV7-2 and TRBJ2-7 gives the full variable domain: GAGVSQSPSNKVTEKGKDVELRCDPISGHTALYWYRQSLGQGLEFLIYFQGNSAPDKSGLPSDRFSAERTGGSVSTLTIQRTQQEDSAVYLCASSSDRFTNEQYFGPGTRLTVT.